This T cell receptor beta chain was sequenced during a study of blood T cell repertoires in COVID-19. At the level of the study: Some COVID-19 samples were acute and others convalescent; all came from the United States, Italy and Spain. Sample material is recorded as cDNA or gDNA derived from T cells, B-cell-depleted T cells, or PBMCs.

In the original analysis: Researchers report that nucleated cell counts were estimated from reference gene primer amplification. Some clones are missing from TCRdb's copy, which holds only in-frame ones; the method was immunoSEQ multiplex PCR. The V and J calls and clone size were taken over from that table, and D and trimming were inferred from the DNA. The sample records over 200,000 clones, 88% being singletons. Trimming removed 0 bases from V and 5 bases from J; junction bases left unmatched: 6. Per germline, CDR1 SGHNT and CDR2 YYREEE (reference sequence). This CDR3 comprises 17 residues. Material for sequencing was peripheral blood. The V gene is TRBV5-4, the J gene TRBJ2-5, with 14 bases lining up with TRBD2. This sequence was found in a middle-aged woman who had recovered from COVID-19. Here the CDR3 DNA reads TGTGCCAGCAGCTTGGGGGTGGGACTAGCGGGAGACGAGACCCAGTACTTC. Translation: CASSLGVGLAGDETQYF.